A selection of T cell receptor beta chains follows, all from one sample in a study of cytomegalovirus exposure and HLA in healthy donors. TCRdb keeps only in-frame clones here, not all; method: immunoSEQ multiplex PCR. The data hold 97,000 or so clones, with around 90% observed a single time. The specimen sequenced was PBMCs. The receptor source for this set is a woman aged 25 to 39 in good health and CMV-seronegative. The CDR3 runs from the conserved cysteine through the conserved F or W.

>TRBJ1-1|TRBV12-5
CASGKTGYTEAFF
>TRBJ1-3|TRBV5-1
CASSRGTDSGNTIYF
>TRBJ2-5|TRBV29-1
CSVAPSETQYF
>TRBJ1-1|TRBV27
CASSPLDRGGEAFF
>TRBJ2-2|TRBV9
CASSVDNANTGELFF
>TRBJ2-1|TRBV10-3
CAISERVSYNEQFF
>TRBJ1-1|TRBV27
CASSLSQGALDTEAFF
>TRBJ2-1|TRBV5-1
CASSLYDNEQFF
>TRBJ2-7|TRBV4-3
CASSPSAGGYEQYF
>TRBJ2-5|TRBV7-3
CASSLGRGTQYF
>TRBJ2-2|TRBV18
CASSPRSGQGTANTGELFF
>TRBJ1-1|TRBV21-1
CASSKDLWDREVSTEAFF
>TRBJ2-7|TRBV6-6
CASSYAMVYEQYF
>TRBJ1-1|TRBV19
CASSQVRGTEAFF
>TRBJ2-7|TRBV2
CASNDAGGPDEQYF
>TRBJ2-1|TRBV15
CATRWGLADNEQFF
>TRBJ1-1|TRBV2
CASSADRGVGEAFF
>TRBJ2-5|TRBV5-4
CASSPVDSQETQYF
>TRBJ2-7|TRBV7-9
CASSRKDRAKEQYF
>TRBJ2-7|TRBV14
CASSQDDRDSYEQYF
>TRBJ1-2|TRBV18
CASSSGSYGYTF
>TRBJ2-6|TRBV9
CASSLGQAWSGANVLTF
>TRBJ2-5|TRBV10-3
CAISEGTRQETQYF
>TRBJ2-7|TRBV7-8
CASTHDRDSSYEQYF
>TRBJ2-7|TRBV9
CASSVGPGDYEQYF
>TRBJ1-6|TRBV11-2
CASGYRGQSPLHF
>TRBJ2-5|TRBV18
CASSPVLADQETQYF
>TRBJ1-2|TRBV29-1
CSVEDPQRGGYTF
>TRBJ1-2|TRBV9
CASSVEGNYGYTF
>TRBJ1-4|TRBV5-1
CASSLEGTSEKLFF
>TRBJ1-2|TRBV7-9
CASSFRDDYGYTF
>TRBJ1-1|TRBV27
CASSSRTGWNTEAFF
>TRBJ2-3|TRBV13
CASSLFESGTGTTDTQYF
>TRBJ2-2|TRBV5-4
CASSLAGANTGELFF
>TRBJ2-1|TRBV19
CASSIGGIRNEQFF
>TRBJ1-2|TRBV5-5
CASSLVGQDGYTF
>TRBJ1-2|TRBV5-5
CASGDSMYYGYTF
>TRBJ2-4|TRBV11-2
CASSQDWLNIQYF
>TRBJ1-5|TRBV4-1
CASSQEVTGDQPQHF
>TRBJ2-1|TRBV7-8
CASRYLAGSSYNEQFF
>TRBJ2-1|TRBV7-9
CASSPRVVAGDIHNEQFF
>TRBJ2-1|TRBV7-9
CASSFPTGSSYNEQFF
>TRBJ1-3|TRBV5-5
CASRPDFDGNTIYF
>TRBJ2-5|TRBV10-3
CAISEPRDRTQETQYF
>TRBJ1-5|TRBV28
CASSLGPRGQGYVGSNQPQHF
>TRBJ2-1|TRBV4-3
CASSQEAGGPGRISPNEQFF
>TRBJ2-4|TRBV15
CATKDRGDSNIQYF
>TRBJ2-7|TRBV4-2
CASSQKGQAYEQYF
>TRBJ1-1|TRBV5-1
CASSSWDSSNTEAFF
>TRBJ2-1|TRBV5-4
CASSFPGLAGGGYNEQFF
>TRBJ1-1|TRBV4-1
CASSQLRGTEAFF
>TRBJ2-2|TRBV5-4
CASSLGGTSLNTGELFF
>TRBJ2-4|TRBV9
CASSPPGGPRAKNIQYF
>TRBJ1-2|TRBV7-8
CASSLGQSIFYGYTF
>TRBJ1-2|TRBV27
CATGTGYGYTF
>TRBJ2-1|TRBV5-4
CASSPPGGDGYNEQFF
>TRBJ1-2|TRBV7-8
CASSQAFQGPSSYGYTF
>TRBJ2-7|TRBV5-4
CASSQNSYEQYF
>TRBJ2-7|TRBV13
CASSISEGAAEQYF